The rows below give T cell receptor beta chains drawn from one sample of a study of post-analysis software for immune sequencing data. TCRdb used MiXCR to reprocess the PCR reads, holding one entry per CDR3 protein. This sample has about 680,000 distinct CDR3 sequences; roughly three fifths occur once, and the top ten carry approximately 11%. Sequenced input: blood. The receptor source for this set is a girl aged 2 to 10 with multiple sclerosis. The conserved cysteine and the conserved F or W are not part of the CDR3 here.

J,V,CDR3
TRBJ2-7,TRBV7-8,ASSLAGASGTGYEQY
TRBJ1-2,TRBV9,ASSVAGQHYGYT
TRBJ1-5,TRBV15,ATSPPDSHSNQPQH
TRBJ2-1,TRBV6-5,ASSSNPTSGGAKLNEQF
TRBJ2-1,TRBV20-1,SARDSASGINLGEQF
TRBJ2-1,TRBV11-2,ASRFTGTHNEQF
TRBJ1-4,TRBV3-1,ASSQVTGKGLF
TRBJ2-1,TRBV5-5,ASSLTELGRNEQF
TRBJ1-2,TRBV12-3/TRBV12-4,ASSFLGAGYGYT
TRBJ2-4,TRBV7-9,ASSLGTAAENIQY
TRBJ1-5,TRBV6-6,ASSVRDRGWGNQPQH
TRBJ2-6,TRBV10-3,AISGLAGGPTGANVLT
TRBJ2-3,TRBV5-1,ASSWGHGLHGTDTQC
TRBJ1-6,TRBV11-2,ASSLKGSPLH
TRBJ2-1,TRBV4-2,ASSQVGRGDYNEQF
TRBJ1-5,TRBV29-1,SVEEGRSQPQH
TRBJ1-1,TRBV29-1,SVERRAANTEAF
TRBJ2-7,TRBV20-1,SARDTGQQFEQY
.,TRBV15,ATSKGSYEQY
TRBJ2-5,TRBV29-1,SVETRSEETQY
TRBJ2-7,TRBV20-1,SARQGVGEQY
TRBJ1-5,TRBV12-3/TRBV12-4,ASSTEFTNQPQH